The 21 T cell receptor beta chains below come from one sample, sequenced in a study of T cell responses to AZD1222 COVID-19 vaccine. This table comes from immunoSEQ multiplex PCR, and its TCRdb copy is limited to in-frame clones, with some not included. This table has approximately 190,000 clones, 87% appearing once. Sequenced here: peripheral blood, sampled on day 0 of MenACWY control vaccination. These TCRs come from an adult in good health.

This clone came up once. The gene calls are TRBV6-5 and TRBJ2-7; possibly TRBD2 for D (6 bases). From germline, CDR1 is MNHEY and CDR2 SVGAGI. V was pared by 5 bases and J by 2 bases, with 13 bases between. The CDR3 loop spans 14 amino acids. CDR3 residues: CASSRDSPAYEQYF. CDR3 in DNA: TGTGCCAGCAGTCGGGACTCTCCAGCCTACGAGCAGTACTTC.

This clone has just one count. V is TRBV6-5 and J is TRBJ2-1, with 7 positions matching TRBD2. The V and J ends lost 7 bases and 4 bases, in that order; junction bases with no gene match: 7. The CDR3 runs 14 residues. Germline CDR1 MNHEY, CDR2 SVGAGI. The CDR3 is CASKRSGTYNEQFF. The CDR3 nucleotides are TGTGCCAGCAAGAGGAGCGGGACTTACAATGAGCAGTTCTTC.

This chain joins TRBV27 and TRBJ2-2; 10 bases are a match to TRBD2. Germline V lookup: CDR1 MNHEY, CDR2 SMNVEV (reference sequence). Trimming took 5 bases from V and 6 from J; bases not matched to a gene: 0. CDR3 size: 13 residues. The CDR3 region has the DNA TGTGCCAGCAGTCTAGCGGGAGCCGGGGAGCTGTTTTTT. Amino acids: CASSLAGAGELFF.

The genes are TRBV5-5 and TRBJ1-1, with TRBD1 matching over 11 bases. V shed 2 bases and J 4 bases; nucleotides not matched to a gene: 7. Germline CDR1 reads SGHKS; CDR2 reads YYEKEE (reference sequence). This CDR3 comprises 16 residues. The CDR3 region has the DNA TGTGCCAGCAGCTTTGGACAGGGGGCCTGGAGCACTGAAGCTTTCTTT. Amino acids: CASSFGQGAWSTEAFF.

V gene TRBV7-8 combines with J gene TRBJ2-1, with D unresolved. The germline V and J ends were trimmed by 5 bases and 2 bases, with 16 bases remaining between them. This CDR3 is 16 amino acids long. Germline V CDR1 and CDR2: SGHVS, FQNEAQ. The CDR3 nucleotides are TGTGCCAGCAGCACCCGCCGCTCTCCCACCTACAATGAGCAGTTCTTC. This codes for CASSTRRSPTYNEQFF.

J is TRBJ1-1 and V is TRBV4-2; 10 positions match TRBD1. This CDR3 region has 18 residues. V dropped 1 base and J dropped 1; count of bases not matched to a gene: 9. Germline loops: CDR1 LGHNA, CDR2 YNFKEQ. CDR3: CASSQAFPGQGKNTEAFF. In DNA form, the CDR3 reads TGTGCCAGCAGCCAAGCCTTCCCGGGACAGGGGAAGAACACTGAAGCTTTCTTT.

This chain connects TRBV19 to TRBJ2-2; D perhaps matches TRBD1 (6 bases). Trimming stripped 4 bases from V and 4 bases from J, with 22 bases between. The CDR3 runs to 18 residues. The germline CDR1 and CDR2 sequences are LNHDA and SQIVND (reference sequence). CDR3 nucleotides: TGTGCCAGTAGTACCAATACCAGGGGACACTTTCTCACCGGGGAGCTGTTTTTT. Its translation is CASSTNTRGHFLTGELFF. The whole variable domain, filled in from reference TRBV19 and TRBJ2-2, reads DGGITQSPKYLFRKEGQNVTLSCEQNLNHDAMYWYRQDPGQGLRLIYYSQIVNDFQKGDIAEGYSVSREKKESFPLTVTSAQKNPTAFYLCASSTNTRGHFLTGELFFGEGSRLTVL.

The CDR3 DNA is TGTGCCAGCAGCTCTGCCGTCAAGGGTTATGAAGCTTTCTTT. Amino acids: CASSSAVKGYEAFF. This chain links TRBV7-9 with TRBJ1-1, with D unclear. The V end lost 4 bases, the J end lost 7 bases, and 16 bases lay between the germline ends. Germline CDR1 reads SEHNR; CDR2 reads FQNEAQ (reference sequence). This CDR3 contains 14 residues. The whole variable domain, filled in from reference TRBV7-9 and TRBJ1-1, reads DTGVSQNPRHKITKRGQNVTFRCDPISEHNRLYWYRQTLGQGPEFLTYFQNEAQLEKSRLLSDRFSAERPKGSFSTLEIQRTEQGDSAMYLCASSSAVKGYEAFFGQGTRLTVV.

The chain joins TRBV18 to TRBJ1-1; D is ambiguous. The V gene lost 0 bases and the J gene lost 4 bases, with 12 bases spanning the gap. The germline V gene has CDR1 KGHSH and CDR2 LQKENI. The CDR3 is 15 residues long. CDR3 protein: CASSPPDGRVTEAFF. CDR3 DNA: TGTGCCAGCTCACCACCCGACGGGCGGGTCACTGAAGCTTTCTTT.

The chain is built from TRBV6-1 and TRBJ1-2, with D possibly being TRBD1 (6 bases). The V end was cut by 1 base, the J end by 4 bases, with 13 bases between. The germline V gene has CDR1 MNHNS and CDR2 SASEGT. The CDR3 extends over 15 amino acids. CDR3 in amino acids: CASSEGGQGTYGYTF. CDR3 sequence (DNA): TGTGCCAGCAGTGAAGGGGGGCAGGGGACCTATGGCTACACCTTC.

This clone has more than one count but fewer than ten. The chain combines TRBV27 with TRBJ1-1; D unclear. The germline V gene has CDR1 MNHEY and CDR2 SMNVEV (reference sequence). The CDR3 totals 14 residues. V lost 3 bases and J 5 bases, leaving 13 bases between the germline ends. In DNA, the CDR3 is TGTGCCAGCAGTTTTATCGGGCTCAAGACTGAAGCTTTCTTT. It is translated as CASSFIGLKTEAFF.

V usage is TRBV10-3 and J usage is TRBJ2-1, with D perhaps being TRBD1 or TRBD2 (5 bases each). The germline V and J ends were trimmed by 6 bases and 3 bases, with 12 bases remaining between them. Germline V lookup: CDR1 ENHRY, CDR2 SYGVKD. This CDR3 has 14 residues. CDR3 sequence reads: CAISRDQSYNEQFF. The CDR3 nucleotides are TGTGCCATCAGCCGGGACCAAAGCTACAATGAGCAGTTCTTC.

The chain has TRBV7-3 and TRBJ2-3; TRBD2 agrees at 11 bases. The CDR3 is 15 amino acids. V lost 5 bases, J lost 4 bases, and 5 bases stayed unmatched. Germline lookup yields CDR1 SGHTA and CDR2 FQGTGA. As DNA, the CDR3 is TGTGCCAGCAGCCTAGCGGGAGGAGTTTCAGATACGCAGTATTTT. Its translation: CASSLAGGVSDTQYF.

The chain carries TRBV7-3 and TRBJ2-5; D is unresolved. The CDR3 sequence is 13 residues long. Germline values: CDR1 SGHTA, CDR2 FQGTGA. V gave up 0 bases and J gave up 2 bases, with 4 bases separating them. The CDR3 DNA is TGTGCCAGCAGCTTAACGCTTCAAGAGACCCAGTACTTC. Protein: CASSLTLQETQYF. Full variable domain (rest looked up from reference TRBV7-3 and TRBJ2-5): GAGVSQTPSNKVTEKGKYVELRCDPISGHTALYWYRQSLGQGPEFLIYFQGTGAADDSGLPNDRFFAVRPEGSVSTLKIQRTERGDSAVYLCASSLTLQETQYFGPGTRLLVL.

The rearrangement joins TRBV5-4 to TRBJ1-1; TRBD1 matches at 7 bases. This CDR3 comprises 15 residues. V trimming: 4 bases; J trimming: 2 bases; junction bases outside the gene matches: 8. Looked up from germline, CDR1 is SGHNT and CDR2 is YYREEE (reference sequence). The CDR3 here is CASSPTGTENTEAFF. The CDR3, as DNA: TGTGCCAGCAGCCCCACGGGGACAGAAAACACTGAAGCTTTCTTT. The complete variable domain, with remaining parts taken from reference TRBV5-4 and TRBJ1-1, reads ETGVTQSPTHLIKTRGQQVTLRCSSQSGHNTVSWYQQALGQGPQFIFQYYREEENGRGNFPPRFSGLQFPNYSSELNVNALELDDSALYLCASSPTGTENTEAFFGQGTRLTVV.

The table lists this clone with a count of one. The chain couples TRBV19 to TRBJ1-5; D remains unclear. Trimming stripped 6 bases from V and 1 base from J, with 16 bases between. The CDR3 has 16 residues. Germline values: CDR1 LNHDA, CDR2 SQIVND (reference sequence). CDR3 region: CASRRDSAGSNQPQHF. In nucleotides, the CDR3 is TGTGCCAGTAGGAGAGACTCGGCGGGGAGCAATCAGCCCCAGCATTTT.

The V call is TRBV27, the J call TRBJ2-7; D is unclear. Trimming cost V 7 bases and J 4 bases, with 11 bases left between them. Germline V gene lookup returns CDR1 MNHEY and CDR2 SMNVEV (reference sequence). This CDR3 contains 12 residues. CDR3 in amino acids: CASTAATYEQYF. The CDR3 DNA follows: TGTGCCAGCACCGCCGCTACTTACGAGCAGTACTTC.

CDR3: CASGYGTDTQYF. The CDR3 nucleotides are TGTGCCAGCGGATATGGCACAGATACGCAGTATTTT. The rearrangement uses TRBV19 and TRBJ2-3, with no clear D. CDR3 length: 12 residues. Germline CDR1 and CDR2: LNHDA and SQIVND (reference sequence). Trimming took off 9 bases at V and 1 base at J, with 8 bases between the two ends.

This chain connects TRBV28 to TRBJ2-1, with D possibly matching TRBD1 (5 bases). V shed 1 base and J shed 5 bases, with 21 bases lying between them. The CDR3 loop spans 18 amino acids. Germline assignment: CDR1 MDHEN and CDR2 SYDVKM. The CDR3 DNA follows: TGTGCCAGCAGTTTATACGTATCACCAGTAAGGGGCAACAATGAGCAGTTCTTC. It codes for CASSLYVSPVRGNNEQFF. Based on the CDR3 plus reference TRBV28 and TRBJ2-1, the full variable domain is DVKVTQSSRYLVKRTGEKVFLECVQDMDHENMFWYRQDPGLGLRLIYFSYDVKMKEKGDIPEGYSVSREKKERFSLILESASTNQTSMYLCASSLYVSPVRGNNEQFFGPGTRLTVL.

The chain employs TRBV6-5 and TRBJ1-2; the match to TRBD1 covers 12 bases. Trimming took 6 bases from V and 1 from J; bases not matched to a gene: 3. CDR3 length: 15 amino acids. The germline gives CDR1 MNHEY, CDR2 SVGAGI. The CDR3 DNA follows: TGTGCCAGCAGGGGACAGGGGGCAGGTAACTATGGCTACACCTTC. Protein product: CASRGQGAGNYGYTF.

This clone appeared a few times. The chain links TRBV3-1 (or the pseudogene TRBV3-2) to TRBJ1-3, with TRBD1 as a possible D gene (5 bases). This CDR3 contains 17 residues. V lost 2 bases and J 0 bases, leaving 14 bases between the germline ends. Germline CDR1 reads LGHDT; CDR2 reads YNNKEL (reference sequence). Here the CDR3 DNA reads TGTGCCAGCAGCCAAACTGGGACGGCGAACTCTGGAAACACCATATATTTT. Translation: CASSQTGTANSGNTIYF.